Here is one T cell receptor beta chain with its context. Its matching antigen is unknown. The germline CDR1 and CDR2 sequences are LGHNA and YSLEER. Between the trimmed V and J ends, which lost 3 bases and 0 bases, there was a span of 18 bases. This CDR3 spans 17 amino acids. This specimen comes from a study of cytomegalovirus exposure and HLA in healthy donors. General study points: As a later analysis revealed, the rate of TCR association differed by HLA locus, with DRB1 most and HLA-C fewest. CMV serostatus was the only immune exposure information that was available. Certain sequence variants were highly shared and formed a cluster, and this cluster was likely a sequencing artifact. Presence/absence analysis assumed near-uniform sequencing depth across donors.

The PCR had 60 Vbeta and 13 Jbeta primers. The repertoire was sequenced with immunoSEQ multiplex PCR; TCRdb's copy has only in-frame clones and lacks some. The table includes under 150,000 clones, around four fifths detected once. V usage is TRBV4-3 and J usage is TRBJ2-7, with D possibly being TRBD2 (6 bases). The TCR comes from a male donor in good health and CMV-seronegative. Sequencing was carried out using PBMCs. Here the CDR3 reads CASSQGGIGSNSYEQYF. The DNA of the CDR3 is TGCGCCAGCAGCCAGGGTGGGATCGGGAGCAACTCCTACGAGCAGTACTTC.